The clone carrying this T cell receptor (beta chain) was seen many times. What it binds is not known. This specimen belongs to a study of CD8 T cells in ankylosing spondylitis. The V gene's germline CDR1 is SGHRS and CDR2 YFSETQ. The CDR3 spans 15 residues. V lost 6 bases and J lost 1, with 16 bases in between. Study results and caveats: Reports of some motif variants in reactive arthritis synovial fluid and blood predate this one. Disease-linked clones bore a CD8+ phenotype, appearing relatively rarely in peripheral blood. Made up of under 10 highly homologous variants, a TCR beta motif appeared characteristic of ankylosing spondylitis blood.

Quantitative 5'-RACE with molecular barcodes generated TCR beta libraries. TCRdb used MiXCR to reprocess the 5' RACE reads, holding one entry per CDR3 protein. Altogether around 490,000 distinct CDR3 sequences are present, 5.3% being singletons, with the ten largest covering around 3.5%. The chain links TRBV5-1 to TRBJ1-1; D is unclear. This clonotype was obtained from a male donor with ankylosing spondylitis. Sequencing used blood, either unsorted or a sorted T cell fraction (not recorded which). The CDR3 is CASTTIKLGNTEAFF. The CDR3, as DNA: TGCGCCAGCACTACGATCAAATTGGGGAACACTGAAGCTTTCTTT.